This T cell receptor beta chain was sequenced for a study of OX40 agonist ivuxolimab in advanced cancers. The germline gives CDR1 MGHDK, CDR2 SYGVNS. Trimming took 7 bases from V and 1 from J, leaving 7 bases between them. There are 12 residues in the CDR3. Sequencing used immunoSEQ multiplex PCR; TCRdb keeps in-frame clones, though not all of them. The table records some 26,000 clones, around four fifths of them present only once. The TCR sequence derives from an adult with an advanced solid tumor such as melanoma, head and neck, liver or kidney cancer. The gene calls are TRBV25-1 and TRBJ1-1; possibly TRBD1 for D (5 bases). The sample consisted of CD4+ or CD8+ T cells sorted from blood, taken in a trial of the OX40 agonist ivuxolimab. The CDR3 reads CASMQGNTEAFF. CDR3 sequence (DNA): TGTGCCAGCATGCAGGGGAACACTGAAGCTTTCTTT.